This TCR beta chain was sequenced for a study of beta chain features in type 1 diabetes. Findings and caveats of the study: There was no resolution here of whether HLA type influences TCRB rearrangement. A greater similarity of naive, central memory and Treg TCRB repertoires was seen among patients than among healthy donors. Shorter templates might be favored by PCR, equally in patients and controls.

This CDR3 spans 13 amino acids. V lost 4 bases, J lost 7 bases, and 10 bases lay in between. The germline gives CDR1 ENHRY, CDR2 SYGVKD. All of the sorted populations showed purity greater than 98%. This clone was observed a handful of times. Its cognate antigen is unknown. All of the isolated RNA was reverse transcribed, so expressed TCRB transcripts were sequenced. Sequenced by immunoSEQ multiplex PCR; TCRdb stores in-frame clones only, minus some. The sample holds around 400,000 clones; roughly 15% are singletons and the top ten take approximately 0.02%. The TCR was taken from a woman between 18 and 30 years old in good health. V is TRBV10-3 and J is TRBJ2-2; a possible D gene is TRBD2 (5 bases). The sample comprised naive CD4+ T cells from blood. The DNA for the CDR3 is TGTGCCATCAGTGGTCTAGCAATCGGGGAGCTGTTTTTT. Its protein is CAISGLAIGELFF.